The 13 T cell receptor beta chains given below trace back to one sample, sequenced in a study of blood T cell repertoires in COVID-19. Only in-frame clones appear in the TCRdb table, and some are missing; sequencing was by immunoSEQ multiplex PCR. The data show over 200,000 clones, around four fifths seen once. Sequenced: peripheral blood. The source is a man aged 40-49 years with active or convalescent COVID-19.

This chain uses TRBV5-1 with TRBJ2-5; tentative D call: TRBD1 (5 bases). Trimming removed 4 bases at V and 4 bases at J, with 23 bases between. Germline V CDR1 and CDR2: SGHRS, YFSETQ. This CDR3 region has 17 residues. The CDR3 sequence is CASSPPSGAGQGETQYF. In nucleotides, the CDR3 is TGCGCCAGCAGCCCCCCTTCTGGGGCTGGCCAGGGAGAGACCCAGTACTTC.

The genes are TRBV3-1 (or the pseudogene TRBV3-2) and TRBJ1-1; D is unresolved. V lost 1 base to trimming and J lost 0 bases, with 6 bases between them. The CDR3 has 14 residues. Per germline, CDR1 LGHDT and CDR2 YNNKEL (reference sequence). The CDR3 nucleotides read TGTGCCAGCAGCCAAGGCGTTATGAACACTGAAGCTTTCTTT. It translates to CASSQGVMNTEAFF.

J is TRBJ1-2 and V is TRBV19; 10 bases line up with TRBD1. V dropped 6 bases and J dropped 7; count of bases not matched to a gene: 11. The CDR3 sequence is 15 residues long. Germline V gene data show CDR1 as LNHDA and CDR2 as SQIVND (reference sequence). The CDR3 region is CASRPSTGGRIGYTF. The CDR3 DNA sequence: TGTGCCAGTAGACCCTCGACAGGGGGCCGTATTGGCTACACCTTC.

The CDR3 spells CASSASMDRGGSPLHF. The DNA for the CDR3 is TGTGCCAGCAGCGCGTCAATGGACAGGGGGGGTTCACCCCTCCACTTT. This chain links TRBV7-8 with TRBJ1-6; 10 bases agree with TRBD1. This CDR3 contains 16 residues. J lost 9 bases, V lost 5 bases, and 10 bases had no gene match. CDR1 and CDR2 (germline): SGHVS, FQNEAQ.

V usage is TRBV6-5 and J usage is TRBJ1-1; 7 bases align to TRBD1. Germline CDR1 and CDR2: MNHEY and SVGAGI. This CDR3 is 12 amino acids long. V shed 6 bases and J 9 bases; nucleotides not matched to a gene: 7. The CDR3 DNA reads TGTGCCAGCAGGTCGGACAGGCCTAAAGCTTTCTTT. Translated: CASRSDRPKAFF.

The rearrangement joins TRBV2 to TRBJ1-4; perhaps TRBD1 as D (6 bases). The V end lost 4 bases, the J end lost 4 bases, and 10 bases lay between the germline ends. This CDR3 contains 14 residues. CDR1 and CDR2 (germline): SNHLY, FYNNEI. CDR3 coding DNA: TGTGCCAGCAGTGTTGGCAGGGGTAATGAAAAACTGTTTTTT. It yields the protein CASSVGRGNEKLFF.

This sequence joins TRBV27 and TRBJ2-1; no firm D call. Germline CDR1 MNHEY, CDR2 SMNVEV (reference sequence). This CDR3 contains 15 residues. The V end was cut by 4 bases, the J end by 7 bases, with 17 bases between. For the CDR3, the DNA is TGTGCCAGCAGTTCCTCCGCCGGGTCGGCTAATGAGCAGTTCTTC. As protein: CASSSSAGSANEQFF.

V and J are TRBV29-1 and TRBJ2-1; no definite D call. With 5 bases removed from V and 7 bases from J, the gap between germline ends came to 12 bases. The CDR3 loop spans 12 amino acids. Germline V gene sequence: CDR1 SQVTM, CDR2 ANQGSEA. CDR3 sequence: CSVRPSGNEQFF. The CDR3 region has the DNA TGCAGCGTTCGTCCCTCGGGTAATGAGCAGTTCTTC.

The genes are TRBV4-1 and TRBJ1-2, with D perhaps matching TRBD1 (5 bases). V was cut by 0 bases and J by 7 bases, with 12 bases left in between. CDR1 is MGHRA, CDR2 YSYEKL, per germline. This CDR3 is built from 14 residues. CDR3 amino acids: CASSQEEGLGGYTF. In nucleotides, the CDR3 is TGCGCCAGCAGCCAAGAGGAGGGACTGGGTGGCTACACCTTC.

The rearrangement uses TRBV7-2 and TRBJ1-1, with D possibly being TRBD1 (6 bases). CDR1 is SGHTA and CDR2 is FQGNSA in the germline V gene. CDR3 length equals 15 residues. V lost 6 bases, J lost 3 bases, and 17 bases lay in between. The DNA of the CDR3 is TGTGCCAGCAGGGTACCGGCAGGGGATTACACTGAAGCTTTCTTT. It is translated as CASRVPAGDYTEAFF.

This chain links TRBV6-5 with TRBJ2-2; TRBD1 aligns across 9 bases. Germline CDR1 MNHEY, CDR2 SVGAGI. V lost 7 bases and J lost 5; bases outside the gene matches: 8. The CDR3 is 15 amino acids. Written as DNA, the CDR3 is TGTGCCAGCACCCTGGGACAGGGTCGGACCGGGGAGCTGTTTTTT. This translates into CASTLGQGRTGELFF.

CDR3 nucleotides: TGTGCCAGCAGCTTAATTCGGGGAACCGGGGAGCTGTTTTTT. Protein: CASSLIRGTGELFF. The V and J genes are TRBV11-3 and TRBJ2-2; possible D gene TRBD2, 5 bases. CDR1 is SGHNT, CDR2 YENEEA, per germline. The CDR3 totals 14 residues. V was pared by 2 bases and J by 5 bases, with 9 bases between.

In its sample, this clone was seen once. The chain has TRBV7-9 and TRBJ1-1; 7 bases fit TRBD1. CDR3 size: 14 residues. The ends lost 5 bases at V and 1 base at J; junction bases unmatched: 4. Germline V gene lookup returns CDR1 SEHNR and CDR2 FQNEAQ (reference sequence). As DNA, the CDR3 is TGTGCCAGCAGCGTCGACAGGGCGAACACTGAAGCTTTCTTT. This encodes CASSVDRANTEAFF.